This is a list of T cell receptor beta chains from one sample in a study of blood T cell repertoires in COVID-19. Data came from immunoSEQ multiplex PCR; TCRdb stores just in-frame clones and leaves some out. The sample consists of over 200,000 clones, 92% of them appearing once. Sequencing input: peripheral blood. The receptor source for this set is a man in his sixties with COVID-19, enrolled during active disease. Both conserved end residues are part of each CDR3. The D gene is left open where the match is weak. Only some rows state a clone size, as once, few, many or a class for expanded clones.

clone size: -
V gene: TRBV4-2
J gene: TRBJ2-7
D gene: -
CDR3 protein: CASNAYGGRGEEQYF
CDR3 DNA: TGTGCCAGCAACGCCTACGGGGGTCGAGGAGAAGAGCAGTACTTC

clone size: once
V gene: TRBV19
J gene: TRBJ1-5
D gene: TRBD1
CDR3 protein: CASSSDRGGNQPQHF
CDR3 DNA: TGTGCCAGTAGTTCGGACAGGGGGGGCAATCAGCCCCAGCATTTT

clone size: -
V gene: TRBV7-2
J gene: TRBJ1-2
D gene: -
CDR3 protein: CASSLQTNYGYTF
CDR3 DNA: TGTGCCAGCAGCCTGCAGACTAACTATGGCTACACCTTC

clone size: -
V gene: TRBV29-1
J gene: TRBJ2-7
D gene: -
CDR3 protein: CSVSGTYEQYF
CDR3 DNA: TGCAGCGTTAGCGGAACCTACGAGCAGTACTTC

clone size: once
V gene: TRBV28
J gene: TRBJ1-6
D gene: -
CDR3 protein: CASSLLEVGGDRSPLHF
CDR3 DNA: TGTGCCAGCAGTTTATTAGAGGTGGGGGGGGATCGGTCACCCCTCCACTTT

clone size: -
V gene: TRBV19
J gene: TRBJ2-4
D gene: -
CDR3 protein: CASSLHGVAKNIQYF
CDR3 DNA: TGTGCCAGTAGTTTGCACGGGGTAGCCAAAAACATTCAGTACTTC

clone size: -
V gene: TRBV5-4
J gene: TRBJ2-2
D gene: -
CDR3 protein: CASSSGGAGNTGELFF
CDR3 DNA: TGTGCCAGCAGTTCAGGGGGAGCGGGGAACACCGGGGAGCTGTTTTTT

clone size: once
V gene: TRBV5-1
J gene: TRBJ2-7
D gene: -
CDR3 protein: CASLTYEQYF
CDR3 DNA: TGCGCCAGCCTTACCTACGAGCAGTACTTC

clone size: few
V gene: TRBV5-4
J gene: TRBJ1-2
D gene: -
CDR3 protein: CASSLSGGYGYTF
CDR3 DNA: TGTGCCAGCAGCTTGTCGGGTGGCTATGGCTACACCTTC

clone size: -
V gene: TRBV5-3
J gene: TRBJ2-1
D gene: -
CDR3 protein: CAREIGVSSYNEQFF
CDR3 DNA: TGTGCCAGAGAGATCGGGGTAAGCTCCTACAATGAGCAGTTCTTC

clone size: -
V gene: TRBV30
J gene: TRBJ2-1
D gene: TRBD2
CDR3 protein: CAWSSRSGRANEQFF
CDR3 DNA: TGTGCCTGGAGCTCTCGCAGCGGGAGGGCCAATGAGCAGTTCTTC

clone size: -
V gene: TRBV30
J gene: TRBJ1-1
D gene: -
CDR3 protein: CAWSVTGWDNEAFF
CDR3 DNA: TGTGCCTGGAGTGTCACAGGGTGGGACAATGAAGCTTTCTTT

clone size: -
V gene: TRBV25-1
J gene: TRBJ2-5
D gene: -
CDR3 protein: CASSERTGWETQYF
CDR3 DNA: TGTGCCAGCAGTGAAAGAACAGGTTGGGAGACCCAGTACTTC

clone size: -
V gene: TRBV6-6
J gene: TRBJ2-3
D gene: TRBD2
CDR3 protein: CASSYSMRGGEDTQYF
CDR3 DNA: TGTGCCAGCAGTTACTCCATGCGGGGGGGCGAGGATACGCAGTATTTT

clone size: -
V gene: TRBV5-1
J gene: TRBJ1-1
D gene: -
CDR3 protein: CASSIGQQNTEAFF
CDR3 DNA: TGCGCCAGCAGCATAGGACAGCAGAACACTGAAGCTTTCTTT

clone size: -
V gene: TRBV5-5
J gene: TRBJ1-1
D gene: -
CDR3 protein: CASSSGVMNTEAFF
CDR3 DNA: TGTGCCAGCAGCTCAGGGGTGATGAACACTGAAGCTTTCTTT